The 26 T cell receptor beta chains presented below share a single source sample, sequenced in a study of shared clonotypes between healthy human individuals (TCRdb year 2020). The library was built by means of the immunoSEQ multiplex PCR assay. Not all clones reach the TCRdb copy of this immuneACCESS table, which keeps in-frame sequences only. Checked studies attribute under half of the gap to unresolved V genes and leave the rest unexplained. The sample yields about 500,000 clones; 75% to 80% were counted once. The ten largest clones add up to around 11% of the sample. Input material: PBMCs. The receptors here all came from a woman in her forties in good health. Some clones in this sample may be carry-over from other donors' samples.

CDR3 sequence: CASSQGQGTNTEAFF. CDR3 in DNA: TGTGCCAGCAGCCAGGGACAGGGAACGAACACTGAAGCTTTCTTT. The rearrangement links TRBV4-2 to TRBJ1-1; the match to TRBD1 covers 9 bases. The CDR3 totals 15 residues. With V trimmed by 3 bases and J by 1 base, 3 bases remained unmatched. The germline gives CDR1 LGHNA, CDR2 YNFKEQ.

The J gene is TRBJ1-2, the V gene TRBV28; TRBD1 aligns across 9 bases. Germline loops: CDR1 MDHEN, CDR2 SYDVKM. V was pared by 4 bases and J by 4 bases, with 7 bases of the junction left unmatched. The CDR3 loop spans 15 amino acids. The CDR3 region is CASSSGGTGIYGYTF. Here the CDR3 DNA reads TGTGCCAGCAGTTCAGGGGGGACAGGGATCTATGGCTACACCTTC.

The chain is built from TRBV27 and TRBJ1-3; 7 bases match TRBD1. Germline V gene sequence: CDR1 MNHEY, CDR2 SMNVEV (reference sequence). The CDR3 runs 16 residues. V lost 6 bases and J lost 0; bases outside the gene matches: 8. As DNA, the CDR3 is TGTGCCAGCAGCAAGTTGGGACAGAGCTCTGGAAACACCATATATTTT. This translates into CASSKLGQSSGNTIYF.

This clone was counted many times. Other DNA sequences in the same sample also yield this CDR3. The chain carries TRBV10-1 and TRBJ1-1, with 8 bases matching TRBD1. Unmatched junction bases numbered 4, after V lost 3 bases and J lost 7 bases. From germline, CDR1 is WNHNN and CDR2 SYGVQD (reference sequence). The CDR3 has 13 residues. CDR3 amino acids: CASSERGTGEAFF. CDR3 nucleotides: TGCGCCAGCAGTGAAAGAGGGACAGGTGAAGCTTTCTTT.

The rearrangement joins TRBV15 to TRBJ1-2, with a weak D call TRBD1 (6 bases). Germline CDR1 is LNHNV and CDR2 is YYDKDF (reference sequence). Trimming removed 7 bases at V and 5 bases at J, with 23 bases between. CDR3 length equals 16 residues. CDR3 DNA sequence: TGTGCCACCACAAGAGGGGGAGGAGGGATAGGGTATGGCTACACCTTC. Translating gives CATTRGGGGIGYGYTF.

The V and J genes are TRBV28 and TRBJ2-5; 11 bases fit TRBD2. V shed 4 bases, J shed 4 bases, and the junction held 11 bases outside the gene matches. Germline CDR1 MDHEN, CDR2 SYDVKM. CDR3 length: 17 residues. As DNA, the CDR3 is TGTGCCAGCAGTTCATCTCAACTAGCGGGAGTAGGAGAGACCCAGTACTTC. Protein sequence: CASSSSQLAGVGETQYF.

This chain joins TRBV28 and TRBJ1-2; weak D call: TRBD1 (6 bases). The CDR3 is made up of 13 amino acids. Germline V gives CDR1 MDHEN, CDR2 SYDVKM. The V end lost 5 bases, the J end lost 6 bases, and 13 bases lay between the germline ends. The CDR3 DNA is TGTGCCAGCAGTCTAGCGGGGGGGCATGGCTACACCTTC. Translation: CASSLAGGHGYTF.

The chain employs TRBV30 and TRBJ1-5; D not certain. Germline values: CDR1 GTSNPN, CDR2 SVGIG (reference sequence). V dropped 2 bases and J dropped 6 bases, with 11 bases sitting between them. The length of the CDR3 is 13 residues. CDR3 sequence reads: CAWSYSWGQPQHF. In nucleotides, the CDR3 is TGTGCCTGGAGTTATTCCTGGGGTCAGCCCCAGCATTTT.

The rearrangement joins TRBV4-1 to TRBJ2-1; D is possibly TRBD1 (6 bases). V was clipped by 1 base and J by 5 bases, with 18 bases between them. The CDR3 is made up of 17 amino acids. CDR1 and CDR2 (germline): MGHRA, YSYEKL. Here the CDR3 DNA reads TGCGCCAGCAGCCAAGTCGAGATTCGGGACAAACACAATGAGCAGTTCTTC. It is translated as CASSQVEIRDKHNEQFF.

As regards this clone: This probably arose from a read error, given a far larger clone one base away. The CDR3 does not end in the conserved phenylalanine or tryptophan, so this is likely a read error. This chain links TRBV4-1 with TRBJ1-2; D remains ambiguous. Deletions cut 1 base from V and 3 bases from J, with 6 bases between. The germline CDR1 and CDR2 sequences are MGHRA and YSYEKL. There are 13 residues in the CDR3. The CDR3 spells CASSQGGYYGYTL. CDR3 sequence (DNA): TGCGCCAGCAGCCAAGGCGGTTACTATGGCTACACCCTC.

This clone appeared once. A read error is the likely source, as a far larger clone sits one nucleotide away. V is TRBV11-2 and J is TRBJ2-5; weak D call: TRBD2 (5 bases). The end of the DNA is better explained by TRBJ2-7, so the J call may be wrong. Germline CDR1 and CDR2: SGHAT and FQNNGV. This CDR3 is built from 15 residues. In DNA form, the CDR3 reads TGTGCCAGCAGCTTAGCAGTGACTAACAGCTACGAGCAGTACTTC. Encoded protein: CASSLAVTNSYEQYF.

This clone was detected ten times or more. Different DNA sequences within this sample yield the same CDR3. The J gene is TRBJ1-5, the V gene TRBV21-1; TRBD1, the D gene given by the table, was not confirmed from the DNA. TRBV21-1 is a documented pseudogene. CDR3 size: 19 residues. CDR3 in amino acids: CASSKVGTGVVLGNQPQHF. The CDR3, as DNA: TGTGCCAGCAGCAAAGTGGGGACAGGGGTAGTATTGGGCAATCAGCCCCAGCATTTT.

The chain combines TRBV5-1 with TRBJ2-7; 11 bases are a match to TRBD2. The germline V gene encodes CDR1 SGHRS and CDR2 YFSETQ. V trimming: 7 bases; J trimming: 4 bases; junction bases outside the gene matches: 7. The CDR3 runs 14 residues. Here the CDR3 DNA reads TGCGCCAGCGGGACTAGCGGATCTCTTTACGAGCAGTACTTC. Translating gives CASGTSGSLYEQYF.

This clone has just a few counts. DNA of the CDR3: TGTGCCAGCAGCCCGACAGGGAGTGCAGATACGCAGTATTTT. Translation: CASSPTGSADTQYF. V gene TRBV11-3 combines with J gene TRBJ2-3; 7 nucleotides agree with TRBD1. The CDR3 is made up of 14 amino acids. The ends lost 5 bases at V and 4 bases at J; junction bases unmatched: 6. Germline-derived CDR1 and CDR2 are SGHNT and YENEEA.

This clone was seen only a few times. This chain's CDR3 is CASSSGLAGAVEQYF. CDR3 DNA: TGTGCCAGCAGTTCGGGACTAGCGGGAGCGGTAGAGCAGTACTTC. The V gene is TRBV6-1, the J gene TRBJ2-7; 14 nucleotides match TRBD2. Germline lookup yields CDR1 MNHNS and CDR2 SASEGT. The CDR3 consists of 15 residues. Unmatched junction bases numbered 7, after V lost 5 bases and J lost 7 bases.

The rearrangement joins TRBV7-3 to TRBJ2-2; TRBD2 matches 9 bases. The CDR3 totals 16 residues. Germline V gene lookup returns CDR1 SGHTA and CDR2 FQGTGA. Trimming cost V 1 base and J 5 bases; bases outside gene matches: 5. Written as DNA, the CDR3 is TGTGCCAGCAGCTTAATAGCGGGAGACGCGACCGGGGAGCTGTTTTTT. This codes for CASSLIAGDATGELFF.

A single count supports this clone. A far larger clone is just one base off, so this is likely a read error. The genes are TRBV5-4 and TRBJ2-5, with D tentatively TRBD2 (5 bases). The germline V and J ends were trimmed by 1 base and 4 bases, with 5 bases remaining between them. The CDR3 contains 12 residues. CDR1 is SGHNT, CDR2 YYREEE, per germline (reference sequence). The CDR3 nucleotides read TGTGCCAGCAGCTTGAGCGGAGAGACCCAGTACTTC. Protein product: CASSLSGETQYF.

A note on this clone: One base separates it from a far larger clone, so it is likely a read error. The V and J genes are TRBV7-7 and TRBJ2-5; TRBD2 aligns across 8 bases. Germline values: CDR1 SSHAT, CDR2 FNYEAQ (reference sequence). This CDR3 comprises 16 residues. The chain's CDR3 is CASSPPTSALEAAQHF. The CDR3 DNA reads as TGTGCTAGCAGCCCCCCGACTAGCGCCTTAGAGGCGGCCCAGCACTTC.

For this clone: It may be a read error: a sequence one base away is much more abundant. This chain joins TRBV7-2 and TRBJ2-7; 7 bases are a match to TRBD1. From germline, CDR1 is SGHTA and CDR2 FQGNSA. The CDR3 consists of 17 residues. The V and J ends lost 0 bases and 5 bases, in that order; junction bases with no gene match: 13. This CDR3 reads CASSLALSGGGNHEQYF. The CDR3 region has the DNA TGTGCCAGCAGCTTAGCGCTATCAGGGGGTGGTAACCACGAGCAGTACTTC.

CDR3 protein: CASSFRGTNTDTQYF. The CDR3 DNA sequence: TGCGCCAGCAGCTTTAGGGGAACTAACACAGATACGCAGTATTTT. V gene TRBV5-1 combines with J gene TRBJ2-3; a weak D match, TRBD1 (5 bases). From germline, CDR1 is SGHRS and CDR2 YFSETQ. The CDR3 loop spans 15 amino acids. Trimming left V 2 bases short and J 2 bases short, with 12 bases between.

V gene TRBV18 combines with J gene TRBJ2-1, with D perhaps TRBD2 (5 bases). In germline, CDR1 is KGHSH, CDR2 LQKENI. The CDR3 covers 17 residues. V lost 2 bases and J 3 bases, leaving 17 bases between the germline ends. The CDR3 coding sequence is TGTGCCAGCTCACCAGGTCAAGAGCGGACTCACTACAATGAGCAGTTCTTC. Translating it yields CASSPGQERTHYNEQFF.

The chain combines TRBV4-2 with TRBJ2-1; D possibly corresponds to TRBD2 (6 bases). The V gene's germline CDR1 is LGHNA and CDR2 YNFKEQ. The CDR3 loop spans 15 amino acids. V was trimmed by 0 bases and J by 4 bases, leaving 10 bases between them. The CDR3 region has the DNA TGTGCCAGCAGCCAAGATGGAGGGCAGTACAATGAGCAGTTCTTC. The encoded protein is CASSQDGGQYNEQFF.

This chain joins TRBV18 and TRBJ2-2; 7 bases match TRBD2. The CDR3 has 17 amino acids. Germline-derived CDR1 and CDR2 are KGHSH and LQKENI. The V and J ends lost 4 bases and 0 bases, in that order; junction bases with no gene match: 8. The CDR3 is CASSLTLAEANTGELFF. The CDR3 bases are TGTGCCAGCTCACTAACGCTAGCGGAGGCGAACACCGGGGAGCTGTTTTTT.

This clone was recorded only once. The rearrangement links TRBV7-2 to TRBJ2-1; 11 bases map to TRBD2. V gave up 2 bases and J gave up 10 bases; unmatched junction bases: 7. The CDR3 spans 15 residues. Germline lookup yields CDR1 SGHTA and CDR2 FQGNSA. The CDR3 region is CASSLILAGAQEQFF. DNA of the CDR3: TGTGCCAGCAGCTTAATACTAGCGGGAGCGCAGGAGCAGTTCTTC.

J is TRBJ2-2 and V is TRBV28, with no clear D. The CDR3 sequence is 13 residues long. CDR1 is MDHEN and CDR2 is SYDVKM in the germline V gene. Trimming cost V 2 bases and J 7 bases, with 8 bases left between them. CDR3 sequence: CASSLRVGGELFF. For the CDR3, the DNA is TGTGCCAGCAGTTTACGGGTTGGCGGGGAGCTGTTTTTT.

This clone was counted many times. The chain recombines TRBV7-2 with TRBJ2-5; 10 nucleotides align to TRBD1. Germline V gene data show CDR1 as SGHTA and CDR2 as FQGNSA. J lost 5 bases, V lost 3 bases, and 6 bases had no gene match. This CDR3 spans 15 amino acids. CDR3 sequence reads: CASSLVTGGRETQYF. The DNA for the CDR3 is TGTGCCAGCAGCTTGGTGACAGGGGGCAGGGAGACCCAGTACTTC.